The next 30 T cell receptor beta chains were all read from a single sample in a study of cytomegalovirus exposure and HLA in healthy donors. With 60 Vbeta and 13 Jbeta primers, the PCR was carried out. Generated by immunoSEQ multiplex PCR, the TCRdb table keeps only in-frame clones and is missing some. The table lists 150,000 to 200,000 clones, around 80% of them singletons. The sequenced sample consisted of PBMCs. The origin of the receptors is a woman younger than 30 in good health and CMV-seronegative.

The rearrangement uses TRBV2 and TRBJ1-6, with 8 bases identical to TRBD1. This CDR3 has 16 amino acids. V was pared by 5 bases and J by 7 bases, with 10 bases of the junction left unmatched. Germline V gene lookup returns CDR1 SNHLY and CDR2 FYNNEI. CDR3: CASSPYLTGGNSPLHF. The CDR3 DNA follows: TGTGCCAGCAGTCCCTATCTCACAGGGGGGAATTCACCCCTCCACTTT.

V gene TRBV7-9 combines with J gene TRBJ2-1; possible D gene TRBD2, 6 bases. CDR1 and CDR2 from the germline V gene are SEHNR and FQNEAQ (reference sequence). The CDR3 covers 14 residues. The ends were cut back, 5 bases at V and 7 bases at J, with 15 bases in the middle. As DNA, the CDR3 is TGTGCCAGCAGCGGACTAATTAATTGGAATGAGCAGTTCTTC. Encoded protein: CASSGLINWNEQFF.

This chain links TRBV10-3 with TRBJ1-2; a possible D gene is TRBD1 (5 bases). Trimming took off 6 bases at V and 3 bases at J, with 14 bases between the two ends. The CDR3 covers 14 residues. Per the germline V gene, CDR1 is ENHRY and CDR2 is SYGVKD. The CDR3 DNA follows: TGTGCCATCAGCCCAGGGTCCAGGGACTATGGCTACACCTTC. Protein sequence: CAISPGSRDYGYTF.

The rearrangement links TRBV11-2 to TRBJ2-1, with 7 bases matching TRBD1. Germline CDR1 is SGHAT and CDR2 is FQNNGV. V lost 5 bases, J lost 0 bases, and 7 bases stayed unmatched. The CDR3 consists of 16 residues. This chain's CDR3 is CASSQRRDSSYNEQFF. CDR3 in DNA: TGTGCCAGCAGCCAGCGACGGGACAGCTCCTACAATGAGCAGTTCTTC.

The CDR3 nucleotides read TGTGCCAGCAGCGCCAGACCCGGGACAGGGGGCGCGACTGAAGCTTTCTTT. The encoded protein is CASSARPGTGGATEAFF. V is TRBV9 and J is TRBJ1-1, with 12 nucleotides matching TRBD1. Germline CDR1 SGDLS, CDR2 YYNGEE. V gave up 3 bases and J gave up 5 bases; unmatched junction bases: 11. The CDR3 runs to 17 residues.

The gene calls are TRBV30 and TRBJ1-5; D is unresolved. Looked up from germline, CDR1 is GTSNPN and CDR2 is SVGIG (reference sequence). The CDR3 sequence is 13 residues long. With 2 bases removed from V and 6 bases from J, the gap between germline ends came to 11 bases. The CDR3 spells CAWSPHRGQPQHF. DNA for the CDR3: TGTGCCTGGAGTCCCCATCGGGGTCAGCCCCAGCATTTT.

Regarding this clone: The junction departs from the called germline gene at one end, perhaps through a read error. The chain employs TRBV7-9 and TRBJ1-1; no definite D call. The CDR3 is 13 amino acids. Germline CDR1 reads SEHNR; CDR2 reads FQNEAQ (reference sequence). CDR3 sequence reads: CSSLQRMNTEAFF. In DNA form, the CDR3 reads TGTTCCAGCTTGCAGCGAATGAACACTGAAGCTTTCTTT.

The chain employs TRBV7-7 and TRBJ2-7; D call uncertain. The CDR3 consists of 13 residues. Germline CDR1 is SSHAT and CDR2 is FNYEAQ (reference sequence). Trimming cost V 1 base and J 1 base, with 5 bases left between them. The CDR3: CASSLGESYEQYF. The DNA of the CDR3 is TGTGCCAGCAGCTTAGGCGAATCCTACGAGCAGTACTTC.

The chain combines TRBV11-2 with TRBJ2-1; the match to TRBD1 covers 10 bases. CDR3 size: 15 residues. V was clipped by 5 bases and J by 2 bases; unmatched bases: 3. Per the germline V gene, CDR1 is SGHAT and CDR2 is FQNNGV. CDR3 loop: CASSRQGATYNEQFF. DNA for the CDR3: TGTGCCAGCAGCCGACAGGGGGCGACCTACAATGAGCAGTTCTTC.

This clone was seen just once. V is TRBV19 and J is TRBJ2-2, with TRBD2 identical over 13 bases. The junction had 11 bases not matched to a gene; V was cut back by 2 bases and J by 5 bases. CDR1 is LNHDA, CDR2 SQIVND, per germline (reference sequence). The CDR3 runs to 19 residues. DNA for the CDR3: TGTGCCAGTAGTATAAATCCCGGACTAGCGGGAGTCAGGACCGGGGAGCTGTTTTTT. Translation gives CASSINPGLAGVRTGELFF.

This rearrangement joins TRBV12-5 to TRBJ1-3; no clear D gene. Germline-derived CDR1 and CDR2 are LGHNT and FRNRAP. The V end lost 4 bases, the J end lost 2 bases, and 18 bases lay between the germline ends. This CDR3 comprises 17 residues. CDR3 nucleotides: TGTGCTAGTGGTTCAAATCCCCACCAGAGGGCTGGAAACACCATATATTTT. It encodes CASGSNPHQRAGNTIYF.

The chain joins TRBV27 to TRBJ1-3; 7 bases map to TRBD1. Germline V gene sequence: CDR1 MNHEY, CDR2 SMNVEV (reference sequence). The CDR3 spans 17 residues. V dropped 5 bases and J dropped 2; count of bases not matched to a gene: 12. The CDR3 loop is CASSRTGPDVPGNTIYF. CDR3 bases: TGTGCCAGCAGTCGGACAGGACCGGATGTCCCTGGAAACACCATATATTTT.

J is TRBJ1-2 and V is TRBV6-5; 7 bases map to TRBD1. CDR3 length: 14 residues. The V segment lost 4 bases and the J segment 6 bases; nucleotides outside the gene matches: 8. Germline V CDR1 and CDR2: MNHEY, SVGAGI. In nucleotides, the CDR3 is TGTGCCAGCAGTTGGCGCGGGACAGTTGATGGCTACACCTTC. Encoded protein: CASSWRGTVDGYTF.

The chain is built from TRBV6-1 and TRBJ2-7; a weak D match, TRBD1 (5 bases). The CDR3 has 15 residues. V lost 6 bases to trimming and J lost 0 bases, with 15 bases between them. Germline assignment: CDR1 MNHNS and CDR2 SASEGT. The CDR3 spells CASSPTGTSSYEQYV. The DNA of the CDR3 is TGTGCCAGCAGCCCCACAGGTACCAGCTCCTACGAGCAGTACGTC.

CDR3 in DNA: TGTGCCAGCAGATTGGGACAGACCGAGCAGTACGTC. Its protein product is CASRLGQTEQYV. The chain links TRBV6-1 to TRBJ2-7, with 7 nucleotides matching TRBD1. Germline V gene sequence: CDR1 MNHNS, CDR2 SASEGT. V was clipped by 6 bases and J by 6 bases; unmatched bases: 5. This CDR3 has 12 amino acids.

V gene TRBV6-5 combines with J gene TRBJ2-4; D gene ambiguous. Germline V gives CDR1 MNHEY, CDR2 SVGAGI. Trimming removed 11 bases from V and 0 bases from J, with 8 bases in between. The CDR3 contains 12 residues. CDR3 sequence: CAAGRAKNIQYF. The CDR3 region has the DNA TGTGCCGCCGGTAGAGCCAAAAACATTCAGTACTTC.

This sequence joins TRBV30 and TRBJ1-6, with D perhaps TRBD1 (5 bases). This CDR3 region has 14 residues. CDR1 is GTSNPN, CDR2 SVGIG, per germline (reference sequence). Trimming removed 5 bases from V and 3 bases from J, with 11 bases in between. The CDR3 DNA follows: TGTGCCTGGTGGACACCTGTCTATAATTCACCCCTCCACTTT. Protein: CAWWTPVYNSPLHF.

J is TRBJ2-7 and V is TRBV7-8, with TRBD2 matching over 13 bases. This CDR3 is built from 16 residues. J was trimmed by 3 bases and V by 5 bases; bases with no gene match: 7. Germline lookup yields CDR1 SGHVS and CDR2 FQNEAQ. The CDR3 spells CASSGWTSGSIYEQYF. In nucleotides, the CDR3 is TGTGCCAGCAGCGGGTGGACTAGCGGGAGCATCTACGAGCAGTACTTC.

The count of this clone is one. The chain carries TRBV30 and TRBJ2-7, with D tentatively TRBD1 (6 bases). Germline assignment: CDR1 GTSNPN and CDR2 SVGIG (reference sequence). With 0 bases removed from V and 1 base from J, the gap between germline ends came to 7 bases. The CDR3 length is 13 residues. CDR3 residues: CAWSVGGSYEQYF. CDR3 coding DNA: TGTGCCTGGAGTGTAGGGGGTTCCTACGAGCAGTACTTC.

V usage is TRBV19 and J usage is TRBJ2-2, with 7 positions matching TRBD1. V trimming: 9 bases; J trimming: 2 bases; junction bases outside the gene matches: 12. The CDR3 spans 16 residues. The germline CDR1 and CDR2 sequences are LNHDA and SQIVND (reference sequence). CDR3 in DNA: TGTGCCAGCAGCTCAAACCGGGACAGAAACACCGGGGAGCTGTTTTTT. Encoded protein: CASSSNRDRNTGELFF.

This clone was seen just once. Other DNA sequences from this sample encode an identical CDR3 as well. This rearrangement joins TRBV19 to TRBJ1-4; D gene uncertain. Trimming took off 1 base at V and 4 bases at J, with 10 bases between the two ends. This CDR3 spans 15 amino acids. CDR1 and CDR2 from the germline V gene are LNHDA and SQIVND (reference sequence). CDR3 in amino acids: CASSIGAGLNEKLFF. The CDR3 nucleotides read TGTGCCAGTAGTATAGGGGCAGGACTTAATGAAAAACTGTTTTTT.

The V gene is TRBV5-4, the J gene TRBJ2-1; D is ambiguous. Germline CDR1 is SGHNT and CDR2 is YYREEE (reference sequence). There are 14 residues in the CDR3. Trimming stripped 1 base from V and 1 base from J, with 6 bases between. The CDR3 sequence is CASSLSSSYNEQFF. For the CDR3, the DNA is TGTGCCAGCAGCTTGTCGAGTTCCTACAATGAGCAGTTCTTC.

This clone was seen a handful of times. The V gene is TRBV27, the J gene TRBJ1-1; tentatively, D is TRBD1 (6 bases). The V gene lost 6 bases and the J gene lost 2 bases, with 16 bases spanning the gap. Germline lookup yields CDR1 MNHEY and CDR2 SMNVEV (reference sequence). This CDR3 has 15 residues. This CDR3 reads CASSITQGGNTEAFF. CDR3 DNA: TGTGCCAGCAGCATAACACAGGGTGGAAACACTGAAGCTTTCTTT.

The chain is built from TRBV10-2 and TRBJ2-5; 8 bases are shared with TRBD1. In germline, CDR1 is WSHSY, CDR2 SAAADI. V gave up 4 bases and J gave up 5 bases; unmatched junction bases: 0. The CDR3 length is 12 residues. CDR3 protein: CASSGQGETQYF. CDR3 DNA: TGCGCCAGCAGTGGACAGGGGGAGACCCAGTACTTC.

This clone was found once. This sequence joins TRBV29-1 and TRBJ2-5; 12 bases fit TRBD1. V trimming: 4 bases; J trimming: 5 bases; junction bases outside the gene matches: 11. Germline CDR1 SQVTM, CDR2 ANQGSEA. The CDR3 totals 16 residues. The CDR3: CSVAGTGGEKGETQYF. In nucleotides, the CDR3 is TGCAGCGTTGCTGGGACAGGGGGCGAGAAGGGTGAGACCCAGTACTTC.

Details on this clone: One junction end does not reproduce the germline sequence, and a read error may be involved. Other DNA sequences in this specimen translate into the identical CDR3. CDR3 sequence (DNA): TGTGCCAGCAGCTTGGTCGGTTCAGGTCAAGAGACCCAATACTTC. Translated, it gives CASSLVGSGQETQYF. This chain joins TRBV5-6 and TRBJ2-5; no firm D call. The CDR3 has 15 residues. Germline values: CDR1 SGHDT, CDR2 YYEEEE.

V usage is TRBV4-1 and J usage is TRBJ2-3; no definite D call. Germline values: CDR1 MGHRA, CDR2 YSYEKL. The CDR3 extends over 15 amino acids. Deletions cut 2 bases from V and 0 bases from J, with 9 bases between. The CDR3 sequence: CASSQITKSTDTQYF. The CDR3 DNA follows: TGCGCCAGCAGCCAAATCACTAAAAGCACAGATACGCAGTATTTT.

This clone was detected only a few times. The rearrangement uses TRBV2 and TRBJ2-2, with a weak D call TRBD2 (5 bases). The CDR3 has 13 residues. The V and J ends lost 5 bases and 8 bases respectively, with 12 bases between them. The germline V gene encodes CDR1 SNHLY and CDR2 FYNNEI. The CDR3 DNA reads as TGTGCCAGCAGTAGGACTGGAATTGGGGAGCTGTTTTTT. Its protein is CASSRTGIGELFF. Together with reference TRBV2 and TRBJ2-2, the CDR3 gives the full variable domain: EPEVTQTPSHQVTQMGQEVILRCVPISNHLYFYWYRQILGQKVEFLVSFYNNEISEKSEIFDDQFSVERPDGSNFTLKIRSTKLEDSAMYFCASSRTGIGELFFGEGSRLTVL.

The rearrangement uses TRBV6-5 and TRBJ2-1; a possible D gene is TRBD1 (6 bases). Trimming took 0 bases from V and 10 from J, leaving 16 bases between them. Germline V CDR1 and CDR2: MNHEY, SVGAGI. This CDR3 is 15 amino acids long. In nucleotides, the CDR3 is TGTGCCAGCAGTTACTCCCAGGGGCCGTCGGGGGAGCAGTTCTTC. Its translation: CASSYSQGPSGEQFF.

CDR3 nucleotide sequence: TGCGCCAGCAGCCAATCAGCGGGGGAGGGCACCGGGGAGCTGTTTTTT. Translated: CASSQSAGEGTGELFF. The chain joins TRBV4-3 to TRBJ2-2; TRBD2 matches at 8 bases. CDR3 length: 16 residues. Trimming took 2 bases from V and 4 from J; bases not matched to a gene: 6. Germline CDR1 is LGHNA and CDR2 is YSLEER.